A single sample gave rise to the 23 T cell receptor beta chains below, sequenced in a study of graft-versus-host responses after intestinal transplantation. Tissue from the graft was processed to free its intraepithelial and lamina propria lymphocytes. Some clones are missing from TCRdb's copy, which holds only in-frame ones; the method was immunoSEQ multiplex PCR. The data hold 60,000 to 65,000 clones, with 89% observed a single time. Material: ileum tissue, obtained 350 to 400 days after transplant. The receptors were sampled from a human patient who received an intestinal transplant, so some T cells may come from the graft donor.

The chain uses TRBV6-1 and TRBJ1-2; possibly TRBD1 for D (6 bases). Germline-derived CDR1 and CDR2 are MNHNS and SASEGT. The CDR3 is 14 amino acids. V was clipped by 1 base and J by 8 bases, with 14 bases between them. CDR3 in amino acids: CASSEEQGGRGYTF. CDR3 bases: TGTGCCAGCAGTGAAGAACAGGGAGGGAGAGGCTACACCTTC.

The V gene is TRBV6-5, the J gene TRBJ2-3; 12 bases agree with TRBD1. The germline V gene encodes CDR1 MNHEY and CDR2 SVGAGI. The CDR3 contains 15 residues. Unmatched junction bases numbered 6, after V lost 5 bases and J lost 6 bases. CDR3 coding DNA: TGTGCCAGCAGTCCCGGGACAGGGGGCCGGGATACGCAGTATTTT. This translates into CASSPGTGGRDTQYF.

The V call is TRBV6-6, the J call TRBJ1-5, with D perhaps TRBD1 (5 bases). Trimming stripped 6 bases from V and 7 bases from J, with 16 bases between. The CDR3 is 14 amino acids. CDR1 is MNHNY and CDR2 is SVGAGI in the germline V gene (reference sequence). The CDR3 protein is CASSHRWRRQPQHF. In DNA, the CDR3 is TGTGCCAGCAGCCACAGGTGGCGCAGACAGCCCCAGCATTTT.

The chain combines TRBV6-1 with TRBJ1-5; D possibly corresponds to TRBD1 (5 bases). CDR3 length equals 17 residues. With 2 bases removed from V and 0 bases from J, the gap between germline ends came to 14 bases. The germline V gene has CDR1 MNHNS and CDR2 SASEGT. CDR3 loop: CASSERGMDYSNQPQHF. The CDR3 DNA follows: TGTGCCAGCAGTGAACGGGGGATGGATTATAGCAATCAGCCCCAGCATTTT.

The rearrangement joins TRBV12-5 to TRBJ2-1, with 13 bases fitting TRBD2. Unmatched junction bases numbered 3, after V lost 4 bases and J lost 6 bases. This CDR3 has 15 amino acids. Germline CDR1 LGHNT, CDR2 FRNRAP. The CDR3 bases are TGTGCTAGTGGTTACTGGACTAGCGGGGGCAATGAGCAGTTCTTC. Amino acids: CASGYWTSGGNEQFF.

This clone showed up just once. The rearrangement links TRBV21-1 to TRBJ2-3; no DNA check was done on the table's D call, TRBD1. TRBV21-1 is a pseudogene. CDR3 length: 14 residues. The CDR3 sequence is CASSKAARTDTQYF. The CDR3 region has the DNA TGTGCCAGCAGCAAAGCCGCCAGAACAGATACGCAGTATTTT.

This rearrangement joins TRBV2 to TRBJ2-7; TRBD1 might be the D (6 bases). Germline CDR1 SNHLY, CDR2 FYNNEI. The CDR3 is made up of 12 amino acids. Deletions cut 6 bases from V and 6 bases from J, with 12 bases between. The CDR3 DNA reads TGTGCCAGCAGCGAACAGGGCGGCGAGCAGTACTTC. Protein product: CASSEQGGEQYF.

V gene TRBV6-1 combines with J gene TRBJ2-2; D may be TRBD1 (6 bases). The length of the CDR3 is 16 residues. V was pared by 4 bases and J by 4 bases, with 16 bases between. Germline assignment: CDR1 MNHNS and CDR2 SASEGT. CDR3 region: CASSASGVEGTGELFF. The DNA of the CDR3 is TGTGCCAGCAGTGCTTCAGGGGTCGAGGGCACCGGGGAGCTGTTTTTT.

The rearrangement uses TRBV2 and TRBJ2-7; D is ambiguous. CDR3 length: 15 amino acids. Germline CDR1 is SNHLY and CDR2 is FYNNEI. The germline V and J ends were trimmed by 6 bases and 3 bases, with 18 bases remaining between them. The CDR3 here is CASSLSIEPFYEQYF. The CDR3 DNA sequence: TGTGCCAGCAGCCTCAGCATCGAACCGTTCTACGAGCAGTACTTC.

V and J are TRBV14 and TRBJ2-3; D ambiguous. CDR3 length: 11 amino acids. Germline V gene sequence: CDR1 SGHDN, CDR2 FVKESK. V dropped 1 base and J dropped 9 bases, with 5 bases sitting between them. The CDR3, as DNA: TGTGCCAGCAGCCAAGGGGCCACGCAGTATTTT. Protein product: CASSQGATQYF.

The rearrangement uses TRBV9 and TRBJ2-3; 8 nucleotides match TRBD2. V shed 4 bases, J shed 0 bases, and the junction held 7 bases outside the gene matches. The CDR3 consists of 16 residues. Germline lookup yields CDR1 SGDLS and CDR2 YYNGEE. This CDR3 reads CASSPRGGPSTDTQYF. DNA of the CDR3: TGTGCCAGCAGCCCCCGGGGGGGCCCTAGCACAGATACGCAGTATTTT.

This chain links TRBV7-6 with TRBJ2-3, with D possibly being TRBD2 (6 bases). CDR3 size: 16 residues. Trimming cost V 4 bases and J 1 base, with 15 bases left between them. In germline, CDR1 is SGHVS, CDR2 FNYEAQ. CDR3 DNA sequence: TGTGCCAGCAGCTCCTTTAGCGGAGGGGGCACAGATACGCAGTATTTT. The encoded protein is CASSSFSGGGTDTQYF.

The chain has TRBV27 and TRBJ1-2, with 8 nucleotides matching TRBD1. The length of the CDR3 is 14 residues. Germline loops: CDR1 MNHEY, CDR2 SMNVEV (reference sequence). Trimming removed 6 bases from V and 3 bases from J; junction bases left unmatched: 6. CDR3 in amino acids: CASSGQGSYYGYTF. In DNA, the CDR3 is TGTGCCAGCAGCGGACAGGGTTCATACTATGGCTACACCTTC.

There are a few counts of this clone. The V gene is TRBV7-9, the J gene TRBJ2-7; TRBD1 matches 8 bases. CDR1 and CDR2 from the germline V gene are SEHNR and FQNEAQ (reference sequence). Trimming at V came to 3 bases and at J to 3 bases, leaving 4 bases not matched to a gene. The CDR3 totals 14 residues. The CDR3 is CASSFQGTGYEQYF. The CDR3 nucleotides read TGTGCCAGCAGCTTCCAAGGGACAGGCTACGAGCAGTACTTC.

This CDR3 is CASSEVRLAGGWELFF. In DNA form, the CDR3 reads TGTGCCAGCAGTGAAGTTAGGCTAGCGGGAGGATGGGAGCTGTTTTTT. The chain has TRBV2 and TRBJ2-2; 11 positions match TRBD2. V gave up 1 base and J gave up 9 bases; unmatched junction bases: 7. CDR3 length equals 16 residues. Germline CDR1 and CDR2: SNHLY and FYNNEI.

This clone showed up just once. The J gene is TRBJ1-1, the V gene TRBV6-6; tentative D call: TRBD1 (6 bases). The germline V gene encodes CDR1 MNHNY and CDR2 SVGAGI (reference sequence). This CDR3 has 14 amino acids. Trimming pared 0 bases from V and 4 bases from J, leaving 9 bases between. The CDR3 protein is CASSYSGGPTEAFF. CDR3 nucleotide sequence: TGTGCCAGCAGTTACTCGGGGGGGCCCACTGAAGCTTTCTTT.

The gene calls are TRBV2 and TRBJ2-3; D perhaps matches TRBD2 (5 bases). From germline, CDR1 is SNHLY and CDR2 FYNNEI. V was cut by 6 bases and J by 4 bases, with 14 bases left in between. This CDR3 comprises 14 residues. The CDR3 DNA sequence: TGTGCCAGCAGCCAACTAGAAGAAGCAGATACGCAGTATTTT. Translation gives CASSQLEEADTQYF.

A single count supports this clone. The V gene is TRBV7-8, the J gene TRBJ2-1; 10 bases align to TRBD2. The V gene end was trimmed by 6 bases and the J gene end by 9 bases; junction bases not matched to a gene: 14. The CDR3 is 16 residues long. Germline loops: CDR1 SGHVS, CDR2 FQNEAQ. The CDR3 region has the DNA TGTGCCAGCAGTCACGAGGTGGCTAGCGGGAGAGGTGAGCAGTTCTTC. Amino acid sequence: CASSHEVASGRGEQFF.

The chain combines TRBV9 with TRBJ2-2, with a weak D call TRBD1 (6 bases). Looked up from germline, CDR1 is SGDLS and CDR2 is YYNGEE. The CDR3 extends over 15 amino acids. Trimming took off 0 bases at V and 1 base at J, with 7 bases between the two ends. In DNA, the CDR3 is TGTGCCAGCAGCGTAGAGGGGGTGAACACCGGGGAGCTGTTTTTT. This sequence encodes CASSVEGVNTGELFF.

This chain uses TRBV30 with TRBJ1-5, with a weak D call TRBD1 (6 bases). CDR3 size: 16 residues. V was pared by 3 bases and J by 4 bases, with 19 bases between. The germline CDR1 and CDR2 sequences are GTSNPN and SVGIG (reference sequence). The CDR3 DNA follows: TGTGCCTGGAGCCAAGGACACAGGGTTGGGAATCAGCCCCAGCATTTT. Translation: CAWSQGHRVGNQPQHF.

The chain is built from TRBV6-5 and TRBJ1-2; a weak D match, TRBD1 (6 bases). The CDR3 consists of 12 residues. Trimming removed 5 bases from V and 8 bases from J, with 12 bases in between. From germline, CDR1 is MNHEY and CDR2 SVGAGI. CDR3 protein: CASSEQGYGYTF. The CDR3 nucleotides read TGTGCCAGCAGTGAACAGGGATACGGCTACACCTTC.

The CDR3 protein is CASRPGSLFF. The CDR3 region has the DNA TGTGCCAGCAGGCCCGGGTCCCTGTTTTTT. The chain carries TRBV2 and TRBJ1-4; D is undetermined. Trimming stripped 6 bases from V and 14 bases from J, with 10 bases between. The CDR3 has 10 amino acids. Germline lookup yields CDR1 SNHLY and CDR2 FYNNEI.

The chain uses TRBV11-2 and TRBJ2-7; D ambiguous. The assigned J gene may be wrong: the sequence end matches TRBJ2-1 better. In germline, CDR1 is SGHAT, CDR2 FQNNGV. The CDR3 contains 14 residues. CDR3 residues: CASSPQFSYNEQFF. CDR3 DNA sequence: TGTGCCAGCTCCCCCCAGTTCTCCTACAATGAGCAGTTCTTC.